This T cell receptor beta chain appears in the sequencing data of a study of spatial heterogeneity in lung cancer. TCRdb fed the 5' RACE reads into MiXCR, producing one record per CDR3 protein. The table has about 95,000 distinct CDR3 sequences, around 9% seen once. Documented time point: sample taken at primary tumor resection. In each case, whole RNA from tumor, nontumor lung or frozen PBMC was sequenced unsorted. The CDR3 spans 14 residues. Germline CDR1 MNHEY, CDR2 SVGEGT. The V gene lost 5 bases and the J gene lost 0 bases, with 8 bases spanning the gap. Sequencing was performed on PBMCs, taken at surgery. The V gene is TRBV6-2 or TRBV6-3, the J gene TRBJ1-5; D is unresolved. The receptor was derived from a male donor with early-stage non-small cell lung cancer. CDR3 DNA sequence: TGTGCCAGCAGTCTTGGGTATAGCAATCAGCCCCAGCATTTT. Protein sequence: CASSLGYSNQPQHF.